A selection of T cell receptor beta chains follows, all from one sample in a study of post-analysis software for immune sequencing data. TCRdb processed the PCR reads anew with MiXCR; each CDR3 protein has one entry. The sample records a few hundred thousand distinct CDR3 sequences, approximately 39% being singletons. The sequenced sample was blood. Source of these receptors: a girl aged 2-10 years with multiple sclerosis. Each CDR3 is given with its conserved first and last residue. The order of the fields is clone size, D gene, J gene, V gene, CDR3 protein, CDR3 DNA. D genes are given only for firm matches. Only some rows state a clone size, as once, few, many or a class for expanded clones.

>few|NA|TRBJ2-1|TRBV7-8
CASSLRGHNEQFF
TGTGCCAGCAGCTTACGAGGGCACAATGAGCAGTTCTTC
>NA|TRBD1|TRBJ1-2|TRBV29-1
CSVGRQGLASGYTF
TGCAGCGTGGGGCGACAGGGGCTGGCTTCTGGCTACACCTTC
>NA|NA|TRBJ2-2|TRBV5-1
CASSSRTGDTGELFF
TGCGCCAGCAGCTCCAGGACGGGAGACACCGGGGAGCTGTTTTTT
>few|NA|TRBJ2-1|TRBV29-1
CSVVSSLVSSYNEQFF
TGCAGCGTTGTAAGTTCACTCGTGAGCTCCTACAATGAGCAGTTCTTC
>NA|NA|TRBJ2-5|TRBV20-1
CSAREGSGFQETQYF
TGCAGTGCTAGAGAAGGGTCAGGTTTCCAAGAGACCCAGTACTTC
>NA|NA|TRBJ2-7|TRBV5-1
CASSISGYEQYF
TGCGCCAGCAGCATTAGCGGCTACGAGCAGTACTTC
>NA|TRBD2|TRBJ2-7|TRBV10-3
CAISEFKGLAGGRYNEQYF
TGTGCCATCAGTGAGTTTAAGGGACTAGCGGGAGGTCGGTACAATGAGCAGTACTTC
>many|NA|TRBJ2-7|TRBV27
CASSFDSYEQYF
TGTGCCAGCAGTTTCGACTCCTACGAGCAGTACTTC
>NA|NA|TRBJ2-3|TRBV28
CASGFLRGVTDTQYF
TGTGCCAGCGGATTCCTCCGTGGGGTCACAGATACGCAGTATTTT
>few|NA|TRBJ2-1|TRBV7-7
CASSPGARVSWSDNEQFF
TGTGCCAGCAGCCCCGGCGCTCGGGTCAGCTGGAGCGACAATGAGCAGTTCTTC
>few|NA|TRBJ2-5|TRBV5-1
CASSLNRVKETQYF
TGCGCCAGCAGCTTAAACAGGGTCAAGGAGACCCAGTACTTC
>few|TRBD2|TRBJ2-3|TRBV4-1
CASSPHVAGVTDTQYF
TGCGCCAGCAGCCCACACGTAGCGGGGGTGACAGATACGCAGTATTTT
>few|TRBD1|TRBJ2-1|TRBV7-6
CASSPQQGSSYNEQFF
TGTGCCAGCAGCCCCCAACAGGGGAGCTCCTACAATGAGCAGTTCTTC
>NA|NA|TRBJ2-4|TRBV29-1
CSVVGADKNIQYF
TGCAGCGTTGTGGGGGCGGACAAAAACATTCAGTACTTC
>many|TRBD2|TRBJ2-1|TRBV29-1
CSVNGGSSYNEQFF
TGCAGCGTCAACGGGGGGAGCTCCTACAATGAGCAGTTCTTC
>few|TRBD1|TRBJ2-1|TRBV5-6
CASSSETGGFEQFF
TGTGCCAGCAGCTCCGAAACAGGGGGATTCGAGCAGTTCTTC
>NA|TRBD1|TRBJ2-5|TRBV7-9
CASSSSGTGTQETQYF
TGTGCCAGCAGCTCTTCTGGGACAGGGACGCAAGAGACCCAGTACTTC
>NA|NA|TRBJ2-7|TRBV7-9
CASAWGSPAYEQYF
TGTGCCAGCGCTTGGGGGTCGCCCGCCTACGAGCAGTACTTC
>once|TRBD1|TRBJ1-1|TRBV5-1
CASSYREVRQGPPEAFF
TGCGCCAGCAGCTACCGCGAAGTTAGACAGGGTCCGCCTGAAGCTTTCTTT
>few|TRBD1|TRBJ1-1|TRBV18
CASSSGGAGSEAFF
TGTGCCAGCTCGTCAGGGGGCGCAGGGTCTGAAGCTTTCTTT
>NA|TRBD2|TRBJ2-7|TRBV7-2
CASSLNGGTSGYEQYF
TGTGCCAGCAGCTTAAATGGCGGGACTAGCGGGTACGAGCAGTACTTC
>NA|NA|TRBJ2-3|TRBV12-3/TRBV12-4
CATARGRFYTQYF
TGTGCCACCGCCCGGGGCCGTTTTTATACGCAGTATTTT
>few|NA|TRBJ1-2|TRBV20-1
CSASGQYGYTF
TGCAGTGCTAGCGGGCAGTATGGCTACACCTTC
>few|NA|TRBJ2-1|TRBV6-5
CASRYGHGAGSYNEQFF
TGTGCCAGCAGATATGGGCATGGGGCAGGTTCCTACAATGAGCAGTTCTTC
>NA|TRBD1|TRBJ2-7|TRBV5-1
CASSPGQGYDEQYF
TGCGCCAGCAGTCCGGGACAGGGGTATGACGAGCAGTACTTC
>once|NA|TRBJ2-4|TRBV29-1
CSVENQGSGNQYF
TGCAGCGTGGAAAACCAGGGGAGTGGCAATCAGTACTTC
>NA|TRBD2|TRBJ2-1|TRBV20-1
CSARKAVIAGGTYNEQFF
TGCAGTGCTAGAAAGGCCGTCATAGCGGGAGGGACCTACAATGAGCAGTTCTTC
>NA|TRBD2|TRBJ2-7|TRBV28
CASSSGTSGSRSYEQYF
TGTGCCAGCAGTTCGGGGACTAGCGGGAGTAGATCCTACGAGCAGTACTTC
>NA|NA|TRBJ1-2|TRBV6-1
CASSLARESGYTF
TGTGCCAGCAGCTTAGCCAGGGAGAGTGGCTACACCTTC
>NA|TRBD2|TRBJ2-1|TRBV12-3/TRBV12-4
CASSAGGASNEQFF
TGTGCCAGCAGTGCCGGGGGGGCCTCGAATGAGCAGTTCTTC
>NA|NA|TRBJ1-1|TRBV7-3
CASSLRTEDKDTEAFF
TGTGCCAGCAGCCTCCGGACGGAGGATAAGGACACTGAAGCTTTCTTT
>NA|NA|TRBJ2-4|TRBV10-3
CASAEDGNIQYF
TGTGCCAGCGCCGAAGACGGAAACATTCAGTACTTC
>few|NA|TRBJ2-3|TRBV25-1
CASSVRGDSRTDTQYF
TGTGCCAGCAGTGTTCGGGGTGACAGCCGCACAGATACGCAGTATTTT
>NA|NA|TRBJ1-2|TRBV29-1
CSVARGRAVGYTF
TGCAGCGTTGCCAGGGGAAGAGCGGTTGGCTACACCTTC
>NA|NA|TRBJ1-5|TRBV20-1
CSGQRGLNQPQHF
TGCAGTGGCCAAAGGGGGTTAAATCAGCCCCAGCATTTT
>NA|NA|TRBJ1-4|TRBV20-1
CSILRGWPPGEKLFF
TGCAGTATCCTCCGAGGGTGGCCCCCGGGGGAAAAACTGTTTTTT
>NA|NA|TRBJ2-3|TRBV28
CASARRTTDTQYF
TGTGCCTCCGCCCGGAGGACAACAGATACGCAGTATTTT
>NA|NA|TRBJ2-1|TRBV7-3
CASSPGGGRNEQFF
TGTGCCAGCAGCCCGGGTGGGGGGCGCAATGAGCAGTTCTTC
>few|NA|TRBJ2-1|TRBV20-1
CSARGRRWRVNEQFF
TGCAGTGCTAGAGGGCGGAGGTGGAGAGTCAATGAGCAGTTCTTC
>NA|NA|TRBJ2-1|TRBV28
CASSTTGPEYF
TGTGCCAGCAGTACAACAGGGCCGGAGTACTTC
>NA|NA|TRBJ1-1|TRBV12-3/TRBV12-4
CASSGGPEAFF
TGTGCCAGCAGTGGGGGACCTGAAGCTTTCTTT
>few|TRBD1|TRBJ2-1|TRBV20-1
CSARYRDSPYNEQFF
TGCAGTGCTAGATATCGGGACAGTCCCTACAATGAGCAGTTCTTC
>NA|NA|TRBJ1-6|TRBV20-1
CSAQQSSYNSPLHF
TGCAGTGCCCAACAGAGCTCCTATAATTCACCCCTCCACTTT
>NA|TRBD2|TRBJ2-5|TRBV19
CASSIVSGDQETQYF
TGTGCCAGTAGTATTGTCAGCGGGGACCAAGAGACCCAGTACTTC
>many|TRBD2|TRBJ2-3|TRBV9
CASSVGNSGERADTQYF
TGTGCCAGCAGCGTAGGAAATAGCGGGGAAAGGGCAGATACGCAGTATTTT
>few|TRBD1|TRBJ2-7|TRBV20-1
CSARAYHRDSPYEQYF
TGCAGTGCTAGAGCTTATCACCGGGACAGTCCCTACGAGCAGTACTTC
>NA|NA|TRBJ2-1|TRBV5-6
CASSFTENNEQFF
TGTGCCAGCAGCTTTACTGAGAACAATGAGCAGTTCTTC
>NA|NA|TRBJ2-3|TRBV28
CASSLGQRVGDTQYF
TGTGCCAGCAGTTTGGGACAAAGGGTGGGGGATACGCAGTATTTT
>NA|TRBD2|TRBJ2-7|TRBV4-1
CASSQEATSALYEQYF
TGCGCCAGCAGCCAAGAGGCGACTAGCGCCCTCTACGAGCAGTACTTC
>NA|NA|TRBJ2-7|TRBV28
CASSLWSGSSSYEQYF
TGTGCCAGCAGTTTATGGAGCGGGTCAAGCTCCTACGAGCAGTACTTC
>NA|TRBD2|TRBJ2-1|TRBV9
CASSVLTSGEQFF
TGTGCCAGCAGCGTCCTGACTAGCGGTGAGCAGTTCTTC
>NA|NA|TRBJ1-1|TRBV7-9
CASSLPGFGEAFF
TGTGCCAGCAGCTTGCCGGGGTTTGGTGAAGCTTTCTTT
>NA|NA|TRBJ2-5|TRBV5-6
CASSGWQGWTQYF
TGTGCCAGCAGCGGCTGGCAGGGTTGGACCCAGTACTTC
>few|NA|TRBJ1-2|TRBV6-5
CASTHGGLTPYGYTF
TGTGCCAGCACCCACGGGGGACTGACACCTTATGGCTACACCTTC
>NA|TRBD1|TRBJ1-2|TRBV14
CASSQDPDRGRGYTF
TGTGCCAGCAGCCAAGATCCGGACAGGGGGCGCGGCTACACCTTC
>few|TRBD2|TRBJ2-1|TRBV4-3
CATFFREGHNEQFF
TGCGCCACCTTCTTTCGGGAGGGCCACAATGAGCAGTTCTTC
>NA|NA|TRBJ2-7|TRBV29-1
CSVVGEGYEQYF
TGCAGCGTTGTTGGAGAGGGCTACGAGCAGTACTTC
>NA|TRBD1|TRBJ1-1|TRBV12-3/TRBV12-4
CASSTRQGMNTEAFF
TGTGCCAGCAGTACAAGACAGGGCATGAACACTGAAGCTTTCTTT
>NA|TRBD2|TRBJ2-3|TRBV20-1
CSARGLAGADTQYF
TGCAGTGCTAGAGGCCTAGCGGGAGCAGATACGCAGTATTTT
>NA|NA|TRBJ2-1|TRBV28
CASSFKRGGEQFF
TGTGCCAGCAGTTTTAAGCGAGGGGGGGAGCAGTTCTTC